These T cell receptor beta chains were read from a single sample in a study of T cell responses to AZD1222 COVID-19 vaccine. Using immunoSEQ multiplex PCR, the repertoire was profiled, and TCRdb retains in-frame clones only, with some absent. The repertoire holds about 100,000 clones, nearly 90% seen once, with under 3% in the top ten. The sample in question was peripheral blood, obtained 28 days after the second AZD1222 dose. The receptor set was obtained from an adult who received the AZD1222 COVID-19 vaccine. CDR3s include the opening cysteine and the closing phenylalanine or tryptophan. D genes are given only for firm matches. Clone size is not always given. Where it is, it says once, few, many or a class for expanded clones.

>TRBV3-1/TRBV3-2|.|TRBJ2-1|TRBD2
TGTGCCAGCAGCCTGGGACTAGCCTCTGAGCAGTTCTTC
CASSLGLASEQFF
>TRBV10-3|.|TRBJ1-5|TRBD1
TGTGCCATCAGTGAGTCTCAGGGGGTTCAGCCCCAGCATTTT
CAISESQGVQPQHF
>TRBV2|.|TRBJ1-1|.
TGTGCCAGCAGTGAAGCGCGGCGGTACACTGAAGCTTTCTTT
CASSEARRYTEAFF
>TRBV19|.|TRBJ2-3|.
TGTGCCAGTAGTTCTTATCGGGACGTGGTAACAGATACGCAGTATTTT
CASSSYRDVVTDTQYF
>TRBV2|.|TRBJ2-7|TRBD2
TGTGCCAGCAGCGGGACTAGCGGATACTCCTACGAGCAGTACTTC
CASSGTSGYSYEQYF
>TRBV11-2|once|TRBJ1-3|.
TGTGCCAGCAGCGGTCCTCAGGGAATTGGAAACACCATATATTTT
CASSGPQGIGNTIYF
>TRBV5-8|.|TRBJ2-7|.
TGTGCCAGCAGCTTGGGGGGGGCTGTCTACGAGCAGTACTTC
CASSLGGAVYEQYF
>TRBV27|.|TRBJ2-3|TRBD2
TGTGCCAGCAGTTCCCCACTACCCGGGACTAGCGTTCAGTATTTT
CASSSPLPGTSVQYF
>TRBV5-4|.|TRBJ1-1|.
TGTGCCAGCAGCTTGTTTACCGCAGTGTTCATGAACACTGAAGCTTTCTTT
CASSLFTAVFMNTEAFF
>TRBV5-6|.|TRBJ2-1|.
TGTGCCAGCAGTTTAGAGGGGGCGGGAACCTACAATGAGCAGTTCTTC
CASSLEGAGTYNEQFF
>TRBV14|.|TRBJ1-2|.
TGTGCCAGCAGCCAAACATCAGGGTCCCCCTATGGCTACACCTTC
CASSQTSGSPYGYTF
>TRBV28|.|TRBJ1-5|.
TGTGCCAGCAGTCCTCCGGCCGGGCCCCAGCATTTT
CASSPPAGPQHF
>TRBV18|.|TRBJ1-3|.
TGTGCCAGCTCCCGGAGGGTGCGACGCTCTGGAAACACCATATATTTT
CASSRRVRRSGNTIYF
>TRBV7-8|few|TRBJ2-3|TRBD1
TGTGCCAGCAGCTTCGGGACAGGGACAGATACGCAGTATTTT
CASSFGTGTDTQYF
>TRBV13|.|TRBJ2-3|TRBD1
TGTGCCAGCAGCACCGGGACAGGGATAACAGATACGCAGTATTTT
CASSTGTGITDTQYF
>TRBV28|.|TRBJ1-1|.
TGTGCCAGCAGTTTTCCGGGGGACACTGAAGCTTTCTTT
CASSFPGDTEAFF
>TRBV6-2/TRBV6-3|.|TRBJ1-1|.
TGTGCCAGCAGTTACTCGAGTTTTTCTGAAGCTTTCTTT
CASSYSSFSEAFF
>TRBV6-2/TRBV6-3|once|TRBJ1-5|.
TGTGCCAGCAGCTGGGGGGGCAATCAGCCCCAGCATTTT
CASSWGGNQPQHF
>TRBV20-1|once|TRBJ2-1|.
TGCAGTTCCAGTGGGGGTGTGACCTCCTACAATGAGCAGTTCTTC
CSSSGGVTSYNEQFF
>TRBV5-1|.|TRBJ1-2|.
TGCGCCAGCAGCTTGAGGGCCGAACTAAACTATGGCTACACCTTC
CASSLRAELNYGYTF
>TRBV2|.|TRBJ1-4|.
TGTGCCAGCAGGGAGGCAGGGATCGAAAAACTGTTTTTT
CASREAGIEKLFF
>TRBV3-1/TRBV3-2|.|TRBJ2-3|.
TGTGCCAGTCTGGACAGCGGTCTTTCGTCAGATACGCAGTATTTT
CASLDSGLSSDTQYF
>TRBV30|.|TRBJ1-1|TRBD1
TGTGCCTGGAGTTCCCCTCGACAGGGGCGCACTGAAGCTTTCTTT
CAWSSPRQGRTEAFF
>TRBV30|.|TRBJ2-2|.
TGTGCCCGAGGTTACACCGGGGAGCTGTTTTTT
CARGYTGELFF
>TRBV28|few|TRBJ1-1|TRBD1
TGTGCCAGCAGATCCTACAGGGGTGATACTGAAGCTTTCTTT
CASRSYRGDTEAFF
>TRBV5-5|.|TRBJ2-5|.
TGTGCCAGCAGTTCCCTCAGGGGCTTCCAAGAGACCCAGTACTTC
CASSSLRGFQETQYF
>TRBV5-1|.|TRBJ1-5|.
TGCGCCAGCAGCTTGTTGGCAGGCGGCAATCAGCCCCAGCATTTT
CASSLLAGGNQPQHF
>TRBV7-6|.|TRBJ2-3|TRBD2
TGTGCCAGCAGCTTAGCCGGGACTAGCGGGAGGACCCAAAACACAGATACGCAGTATTTT
CASSLAGTSGRTQNTDTQYF
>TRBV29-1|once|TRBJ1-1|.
TGCAGCGCCGGGGACGGCTCTGACACTGAAGCTTTCTTT
CSAGDGSDTEAFF
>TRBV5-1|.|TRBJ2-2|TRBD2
TGCGCCAGCAGCTTGATGCGGGGGGACACCGGGGAGCTGTTTTTT
CASSLMRGDTGELFF
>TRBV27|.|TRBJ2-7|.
TGTGCCAGCAGTTTGGAAAGGGCTGCCTCCGAGCAGTACTTC
CASSLERAASEQYF
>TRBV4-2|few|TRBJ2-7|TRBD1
TGTGCCAGCAGCCAAGATTCGAGACAGGGGTATCCATACGAGCAGTACTTC
CASSQDSRQGYPYEQYF
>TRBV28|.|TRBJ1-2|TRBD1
TGTGCCAGCAGTTTAGTCCTGACAGGGGAGGGAAGGGGCTACACCTTC
CASSLVLTGEGRGYTF
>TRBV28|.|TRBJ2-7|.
TGTGCCAGCAGTTTTTGGGGGGGGCGGGAGACCTACGAGCAGTACTTC
CASSFWGGRETYEQYF
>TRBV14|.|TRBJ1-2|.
TGTGCCAGCAGCCAAGTCCGGGGAGGGTTAGACGGCTACACCTTC
CASSQVRGGLDGYTF
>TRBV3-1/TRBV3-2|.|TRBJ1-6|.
TGTGCCAGCAGCCAAGGTGTTGGGGGTAATTCACCCCTCCACTTT
CASSQGVGGNSPLHF
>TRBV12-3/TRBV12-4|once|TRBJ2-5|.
TGTGCCAGCAGTTTATTGGAGACCCAGTACTTC
CASSLLETQYF
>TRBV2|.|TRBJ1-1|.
TGTGCCAGCAGTGTGGAAGGGCAGGGGAACACTGAAGCTTTCTTT
CASSVEGQGNTEAFF
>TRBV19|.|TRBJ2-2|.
TGTGCCAGTAGTATAAGAGGCACCGGGGAGCTGTTTTTT
CASSIRGTGELFF
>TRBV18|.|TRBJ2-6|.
TGTGCCAGCTCGCCCGGGGGCTCTGGGGCCAACGTCCTGACTTTC
CASSPGGSGANVLTF
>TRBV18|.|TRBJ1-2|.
TGTGCCAGCTCAACGGACAGCAGCTATGGCTACACCTTC
CASSTDSSYGYTF
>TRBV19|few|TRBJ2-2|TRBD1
TGTGCCAGTAGTATAAACAGGGGGACTAACACCGGGGAGCTGTTTTTT
CASSINRGTNTGELFF
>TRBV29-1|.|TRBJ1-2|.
TGCAGCGTTGAAGAATCGTATGGCTACACCTTC
CSVEESYGYTF
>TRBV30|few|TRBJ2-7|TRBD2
TGTGCCTTAGCGGGAGGAGACTCCTACGAGCAGTACTTC
CALAGGDSYEQYF
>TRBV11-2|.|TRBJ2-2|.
TGTGCCAGCAGCGAGGGACTGAACACCGGGGAGCTGTTTTTT
CASSEGLNTGELFF
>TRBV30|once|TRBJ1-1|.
TGTGCCTGGGCAGCCAGAATGAACACTGAAGCTTTCTTT
CAWAARMNTEAFF
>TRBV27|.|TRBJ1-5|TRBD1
TGTGCCAGCCGACAGGGGGTGGGAGGTAGCAATCAGCCCCAGCATTTT
CASRQGVGGSNQPQHF
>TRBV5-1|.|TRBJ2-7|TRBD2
TGCGCCAGCAGCTCCGCATGGACTAGCGGACACTCCTACGAGCAGTACTTC
CASSSAWTSGHSYEQYF
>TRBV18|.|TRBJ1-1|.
TGTGCCAGCTCCCCCACAGAGAACACTGAAGCTTTCTTT
CASSPTENTEAFF